This note documents a single T cell receptor beta chain sequence. Researchers ran the PCR with 60 Vbeta and 13 Jbeta primers. Profiling relied on immunoSEQ multiplex PCR, and the TCRdb table lists in-frame clones only, not all of them. The table includes approximately 160,000 clones, less than 85% detected once. The data originate from a study of cytomegalovirus exposure and HLA in healthy donors. Material: PBMCs. This TCR was sampled from a man younger than 35 in good health and CMV-seronegative.

The CDR3 region has the DNA TGTGCCAGCAGTGAACAGAACACTGAAGCTTTCTTT. This encodes CASSEQNTEAFF. This rearrangement joins TRBV2 to TRBJ1-1; D remains ambiguous. The V end was cut by 2 bases, the J end by 1 base, with 2 bases between. Germline V CDR1 and CDR2: SNHLY, FYNNEI. This CDR3 is 12 amino acids long.